This T cell receptor (beta chain) was sequenced during a study of control samples from healthy donors and cancer patients. In germline, CDR1 is LGHDT, CDR2 YNNKEL (reference sequence). The CDR3 contains 16 residues. V was clipped by 3 bases and J by 2 bases, with 17 bases between them. Sequencing was performed with immunoSEQ multiplex PCR; in TCRdb, only in-frame clones are kept and a portion is missing. This table has approximately 170,000 clones, nearly 90% appearing once. The rearrangement joins TRBV3-1 (or the pseudogene TRBV3-2) to TRBJ2-7; D ambiguous. The receptor was derived from a woman aged 50 to 60 in good health. The sequenced material came from blood. The CDR3 loop is CASSQSLRMVPYEQYF. The CDR3 DNA follows: TGTGCCAGCAGCCAGTCTTTGCGGATGGTGCCCTACGAGCAGTACTTC.